Included here is one TCR beta chain sequence, with context. The antigen is not known. This CDR3 spans 13 amino acids. Deletions cut 3 bases from V and 5 bases from J, with 8 bases between. Germline V gene sequence: CDR1 MRHNA, CDR2 SNTAGT. This entry comes from a study of cytomegalovirus exposure and HLA in healthy donors. Study outcomes and limitations: As confirmed in vitro, three CMV-associated chains were specific for CMV antigens. The authors enumerated around 150 TCR beta chains as linked to cytomegalovirus.

Data came from immunoSEQ multiplex PCR; TCRdb stores just in-frame clones and leaves some out. The sample holds about 140,000 clones; roughly 90% are singletons and the top ten take just under 3%. The validation cohort, a group of roughly 120 subjects, included the donors and was separate from the roughly 670-subject first cohort. The chain uses TRBV6-4 and TRBJ2-1, with D unclear. The clonotype comes from a man between 18 and 29 years old in good health and CMV-seronegative. What was sequenced was PBMCs. CDR3: CASSEALDNEQFF. The DNA for the CDR3 is TGTGCCAGCAGTGAAGCGCTAGACAATGAGCAGTTCTTC.